These T cell receptor beta chains were read from a single sample in a study of OX40 agonist ivuxolimab in advanced cancers. Sequenced by immunoSEQ multiplex PCR; TCRdb stores in-frame clones only, minus some. The sample yields over 70,000 clones, over 75% seen once. The source was CD4+ or CD8+ T cells sorted from blood, collected in a trial of the OX40 agonist ivuxolimab. These receptors originate from an adult with an advanced solid tumor such as melanoma, head and neck, liver or kidney cancer. The CDR3 runs from the conserved cysteine through the conserved F or W. The D gene is left open where the match is weak. Size is stated for part of the rows, as once, few or many counts, or as a class when the clone is expanded.

.	.	15	TRBJ1-5	TRBV5-5	CASSVRGSGDQPQHF	TGTGCCAGCAGTGTACGAGGGTCCGGGGATCAGCCCCAGCATTTT
once	.	14	TRBJ2-2	TRBV18	CASSPYGVTGELFF	TGTGCCAGCTCACCATACGGGGTCACCGGGGAGCTGTTTTTT
.	.	15	TRBJ1-2	TRBV7-2	CASSLEGWNLDGYTF	TGTGCCAGCAGCTTAGAAGGGTGGAACCTCGATGGCTACACCTTC
once	TRBD1	14	TRBJ2-7	TRBV11-3	CASSVQGGPYEQYF	TGTGCCAGCAGCGTACAGGGGGGCCCCTACGAGCAGTACTTC
.	TRBD1	16	TRBJ2-7	TRBV11-3	CASSRIPGQGVPEQYF	TGTGCCAGCAGCCGCATACCGGGACAGGGGGTTCCTGAGCAGTACTTC
once	TRBD2	17	TRBJ2-2	TRBV5-1	CASSIERTSGGTGELFF	TGCGCCAGCAGCATTGAGAGGACTAGCGGGGGCACCGGGGAGCTGTTTTTT
.	.	16	TRBJ1-2	TRBV5-4	CASSHSSGVANYGYTF	TGTGCCAGCAGCCACTCGTCGGGGGTAGCTAACTATGGCTACACCTTC
.	TRBD2	16	TRBJ2-7	TRBV27	CASSLSPGRSLYEQYF	TGTGCCAGCAGTTTATCCCCCGGGAGGAGCCTCTACGAGCAGTACTTC
.	TRBD1	12	TRBJ2-7	TRBV30	CARGQVPGEQYF	TGTGCCCGGGGACAGGTCCCTGGAGAGCAGTACTTC
.	TRBD1	14	TRBJ1-2	TRBV5-8	CASSLGQGVSGYTF	TGTGCCAGCAGCTTGGGACAGGGAGTGAGTGGCTACACCTTC
once	TRBD1	15	TRBJ2-3	TRBV5-1	CASSLAGTGLDTQYF	TGCGCCAGCAGCTTGGCCGGGACAGGATTAGATACGCAGTATTTT
.	TRBD1	16	TRBJ2-7	TRBV14	CASSQEDRGAYYEQYF	TGTGCCAGCAGCCAAGAGGACAGGGGCGCTTACTACGAGCAGTACTTC
.	.	15	TRBJ1-6	TRBV15	CATSTPNSYNSPLHF	TGTGCCACCAGCACTCCCAATTCCTATAATTCACCCCTCCACTTT
.	.	15	TRBJ2-6	TRBV7-6	CASSVGGIGANVLTF	TGTGCCAGCAGCGTGGGGGGCATCGGGGCCAACGTCCTGACTTTC
.	.	14	TRBJ2-3	TRBV7-2	CASSLDRGSDTQYF	TGTGCCAGCAGCTTAGACCGGGGGTCAGATACGCAGTATTTT
.	TRBD2	13	TRBJ2-5	TRBV11-3	CASSWREQETQYF	TGTGCCAGCAGCTGGCGGGAGCAAGAGACCCAGTACTTC
.	TRBD2	16	TRBJ2-3	TRBV4-1	CASSQGLAGSTDTQYF	TGCGCCAGCAGCCAGGGACTAGCGGGGAGCACAGATACGCAGTATTTT
.	.	14	TRBJ2-7	TRBV7-2	CASSSVRAGREQYF	TGTGCCAGCAGCTCAGTGCGGGCGGGGAGGGAGCAGTACTTC
.	TRBD1	15	TRBJ1-1	TRBV19	CASSTRGQLNTEAFF	TGTGCCAGTAGTACACGGGGACAGCTGAACACTGAAGCTTTCTTT
.	TRBD2	15	TRBJ2-5	TRBV5-1	CASSRGTSGQETQYF	TGCGCCAGCAGCAGGGGGACTAGCGGACAAGAGACCCAGTACTTC
once	.	13	TRBJ1-1	TRBV6-5	CASRRQENTEAFF	TGTGCCAGCAGGAGACAGGAGAACACTGAAGCTTTCTTT
.	.	16	TRBJ1-4	TRBV9	CASSGHRDGGNEKLFF	TGTGCCAGCAGCGGTCACCGGGACGGCGGTAATGAAAAACTGTTTTTT
.	TRBD2	16	TRBJ2-1	TRBV19	CASSIDRASGLNEQFF	TGTGCCAGTAGTATAGATCGGGCTAGCGGCCTGAATGAGCAGTTCTTC
.	TRBD1	17	TRBJ1-2	TRBV5-1	CASSWRTGGIGDYGYTF	TGCGCCAGCAGCTGGCGGACAGGGGGGATAGGTGACTATGGCTACACCTTC
.	.	11	TRBJ2-3	TRBV7-9	CASSPTDTQYF	TGTGCCAGCAGCCCGACAGATACGCAGTATTTT
few	.	16	TRBJ1-1	TRBV5-1	CASSLVDGVMNTEAFF	TGCGCCAGCAGCTTGGTAGATGGAGTGATGAACACTGAAGCTTTCTTT
.	TRBD1	16	TRBJ1-2	TRBV10-2	CASSDGQGAVNYGYTF	TGCGCCAGCAGTGACGGGCAGGGGGCTGTTAACTATGGCTACACCTTC
.	.	15	TRBJ1-2	TRBV21-1	CASSTEEQDNYGYTF	TGTGCCAGCAGCACGGAGGAGCAGGATAACTATGGCTACACCTTC
.	TRBD1	13	TRBJ1-6	TRBV6-6	CASRGGGRSPLHF	TGTGCCAGCCGAGGAGGGGGCCGTTCACCCCTCCACTTT
.	.	12	TRBJ1-3	TRBV6-5	CASRNSGNTIYF	TGTGCCAGCAGGAACTCTGGAAACACCATATATTTT
once	.	13	TRBJ2-7	TRBV18	CASSPPGAYEQYF	TGTGCCAGCTCACCACCGGGCGCCTACGAGCAGTACTTC
.	TRBD2	12	TRBJ2-7	TRBV29-1	CSVARGRAEQYF	TGCAGCGTTGCACGGGGGAGGGCCGAGCAGTACTTC
.	TRBD2	16	TRBJ2-5	TRBV29-1	CSTKLAGGAPGETQYF	TGCAGCACGAAGCTAGCGGGGGGGGCGCCTGGGGAGACCCAGTACTTC
.	.	16	TRBJ1-6	TRBV7-8	CASSPLAFGRISPLHF	TGTGCCAGCAGCCCCTTGGCGTTTGGCCGGATTTCACCCCTCCACTTT
.	TRBD2	16	TRBJ2-7	TRBV4-1	CASSQDLGLAGYEQYF	TGCGCCAGCAGCCAAGACTTGGGACTAGCGGGATACGAGCAGTACTTC
.	.	14	TRBJ2-2	TRBV6-4	CASKLATNTGELFF	TGTGCCAGCAAGTTGGCAACGAACACCGGGGAGCTGTTTTTT
.	TRBD2	15	TRBJ2-5	TRBV5-1	CASSLGVGGQETQYF	TGCGCCAGCAGCTTGGGAGTCGGGGGGCAAGAGACCCAGTACTTC
.	TRBD2	14	TRBJ2-3	TRBV9	CASSVLAGTDTQYF	TGTGCCAGCAGCGTACTAGCGGGCACAGATACGCAGTATTTT
.	.	13	TRBJ2-3	TRBV7-6	CASSLVGGDTQYF	TGTGCCAGCAGCTTAGTAGGGGGAGATACGCAGTATTTT
few	.	15	TRBJ1-6	TRBV6-5	CASSRGTDPYSPLHF	TGTGCCAGCAGCCGCGGGACGGATCCTTATTCACCCCTCCACTTT
.	.	15	TRBJ1-6	TRBV6-6	CASNLGLGRGSPLHF	TGTGCCAGCAACCTGGGGCTGGGGCGGGGTTCACCCCTCCACTTT
.	TRBD2	16	TRBJ2-2	TRBV19	CASRTSGGLNTGELFF	TGTGCCAGTAGGACTAGCGGGGGGCTTAACACCGGGGAGCTGTTTTTT
.	.	16	TRBJ1-4	TRBV5-6	CASSLRIVATNEKLFF	TGTGCCAGCAGCCTCAGGATAGTTGCAACTAATGAAAAACTGTTTTTT